This TCR beta chain was recovered during a study of blood T cell repertoires in COVID-19. Using immunoSEQ multiplex PCR, the repertoire was profiled, and TCRdb retains in-frame clones only, with some absent. Of approximately 490,000 clones in the sample, roughly nine tenths were seen once. This CDR3 is built from 14 residues. V dropped 8 bases and J dropped 10; count of bases not matched to a gene: 11. From germline, CDR1 is MNHEY and CDR2 SVGAGI. The chain is built from TRBV6-5 and TRBJ1-6, with 7 bases fitting TRBD1. The material sequenced was PBMCs or T cells enriched from blood (not recorded which). The source is a woman aged 55-70 years who had recovered from COVID-19. The CDR3 here is CASQPGQRRSPLHF. CDR3 coding DNA: TGTGCCAGCCAACCGGGACAGCGGCGATCACCCCTCCACTTT.